This T cell receptor (beta chain) is from a study of cytomegalovirus exposure and HLA in healthy donors. Across the whole study: There were about 85 million unique TCRs (from HLA-typed donors) in an early data release.

Study-level results: About 87% or about 30% of the time was how often most TCR beta V segments were productive, according to an earlier analysis. Some public TCRs appeared in many individuals, while most sequences were rare.

Notes on this clone: The antigen remains undetermined.

The PCR employed 60 Vbeta primers together with 13 Jbeta primers. Original methodology: Roughly 10 million shared chains were among the roughly 80 million unique TCR beta chains that a later analysis counted. The table came from immunoSEQ multiplex PCR; TCRdb's copy has only in-frame clones and leaves some out. V and J calls and clone size are as listed in that table; D and trimming were resolved from the DNA. The data show roughly 240,000 clones, with around 80% seen just once and 0.45% to 0.5% held by the top ten. V lost 4 bases and J lost 4, with 16 bases in between. Germline CDR1 reads SNHLY; CDR2 reads FYNNEI. The CDR3 sequence is 15 residues long.

This chain uses TRBV2 with TRBJ2-5, with a tentative D call TRBD2 (5 bases). The sequenced sample was PBMCs. The receptor comes from a boy aged 5 to 17 in good health and CMV-seronegative. The CDR3 DNA reads TGTGCCAGCAGTGGAGGAATAGCGAGTATAGAGACCCAGTACTTC. Translation: CASSGGIASIETQYF.